The 11 T cell receptor beta chains given below trace back to one sample, sequenced in a study of T-cell reconstitution after alpha-beta-depleted transplantation in children. Preparation of the TCRbeta library used unique molecular identifiers. TCRdb independently ran MiXCR on the PCR reads; one entry per CDR3 protein. The table lists around 800,000 distinct CDR3 sequences, 16% of them singletons. This sample comprised PBMCs, mostly from graft donor cells, obtained 360 days after TCRalphabeta/CD19-depleted stem cell transplant. The receptors were gathered from a male patient younger than 18 who had a stem cell transplant for acute lymphoblastic leukemia, so the T cells may come from the graft donor.

This clonotype was seen a handful of times. The chain uses TRBV20-1 and TRBJ1-4; D gene uncertain. Looked up from germline, CDR1 is DFQATT and CDR2 is SNEGSKA (reference sequence). This CDR3 contains 14 residues. V was clipped by 6 bases and J by 5 bases, with 16 bases between them. CDR3 sequence reads: CSAHGELLNEKLFF. CDR3 DNA: TGCAGTGCACACGGGGAGCTGTTGAATGAAAAACTGTTTTTT.

The sample holds many counts of this clonotype. The V and J genes are TRBV25-1 and TRBJ2-1; no reliable D call. V lost 2 bases and J lost 12, with 20 bases in between. This CDR3 is built from 15 residues. Germline loops: CDR1 MGHDK, CDR2 SYGVNS. In DNA, the CDR3 is TGTGCCAGCAGTGAACTACCAGATACCGCCGCACCGCAGTTCTTC. Protein product: CASSELPDTAAPQFF.

On this clonotype: Mismatch with germline at one junction end may stem from a read error. This chain connects TRBV15 to TRBJ2-7; 8 nucleotides line up with TRBD2. The CDR3 has 13 residues. The germline V gene encodes CDR1 LNHNV and CDR2 YYDKDF (reference sequence). In DNA form, the CDR3 reads TGTGCCACCAGCCGAGAGCGGGGGTACGAGCAGTACTTC. Translating gives CATSRERGYEQYF.

The chain joins TRBV9 to TRBJ2-7; D perhaps matches TRBD2 (6 bases). This CDR3 comprises 15 residues. V gave up 2 bases and J gave up 1 base, with 13 bases separating them. The germline V gene has CDR1 SGDLS and CDR2 YYNGEE. CDR3 nucleotides: TGTGCCAGCAGCGTCGGGGTGCGGGGTTCCTACGAGCAGTACTTC. Encoded protein: CASSVGVRGSYEQYF.

The chain links TRBV10-3 to TRBJ2-5; D perhaps matches TRBD1 (6 bases). Trimming took off 1 base at V and 5 bases at J, with 17 bases between the two ends. This CDR3 comprises 16 residues. CDR1 is ENHRY, CDR2 SYGVKD, per germline. Here the CDR3 DNA reads TGTGCCATCAGTGAGTTTAGTAGCCTAGGGGGTGAGACCCAGTACTTC. As protein: CAISEFSSLGGETQYF.

The chain couples TRBV18 to TRBJ2-2; no clear D. Trimming shortened V by 3 bases and J by 6 bases, and 8 bases separated the two germline ends. The CDR3 spans 13 residues. The germline gives CDR1 KGHSH, CDR2 LQKENI. This chain's CDR3 is CASSPTMSGELFF. In DNA form, the CDR3 reads TGTGCCAGCTCACCGACCATGTCCGGGGAGCTGTTTTTT.

The rearrangement joins TRBV12-3 or TRBV12-4 to TRBJ2-7, with 7 bases fitting TRBD1. Losses at the gene ends were 4 bases for V and 2 bases for J; bases not matched to a gene: 5. The CDR3 extends over 14 amino acids. The CDR3 nucleotides are TGTGCCAGCAGTTCTACGGGACAGACCTACGAGCAGTACTTC. Translation: CASSSTGQTYEQYF.

J is TRBJ2-4 and V is TRBV4-1; no reliable D call. Germline CDR1 reads MGHRA; CDR2 reads YSYEKL. This CDR3 spans 14 amino acids. V dropped 3 bases and J dropped 1 base, with 7 bases sitting between them. The CDR3 DNA reads TGCGCCAGCAGCCAGCCCCCCGCCAAAAACATTCAGTACTTC. Encoded protein: CASSQPPAKNIQYF.

The chain uses TRBV7-3 and TRBJ2-2; 10 bases align to TRBD2. V lost 10 bases and J lost 7; bases outside the gene matches: 9. The CDR3 spans 14 residues. Germline-derived CDR1 and CDR2 are SGHTA and FQGTGA. In nucleotides, the CDR3 is TGTGCCACCTCCCGGCTAGCGGGAGTCGGGGAGCTGTTTTTT. This sequence encodes CATSRLAGVGELFF.

This clonotype was seen ten or more times. Here the CDR3 DNA reads TGTGCCAGCAGTCCTACAACACCCCACAATGAGCAGTTCTTC. Translating gives CASSPTTPHNEQFF. V gene TRBV12-3 or TRBV12-4 combines with J gene TRBJ2-1; no clear D. V was trimmed by 5 bases and J by 5 bases, leaving 13 bases between them. The CDR3 is 14 residues long.

There are a few counts of this clonotype. V gene TRBV20-1 combines with J gene TRBJ1-1, with TRBD1 matching over 8 bases. The CDR3 loop spans 13 amino acids. Trimming at V came to 6 bases and at J to 2 bases, leaving 5 bases not matched to a gene. CDR1 is DFQATT, CDR2 SNEGSKA, per germline (reference sequence). CDR3 DNA sequence: TGCAGTGCATCAGGGGGCCGAAACACTGAAGCTTTCTTT. Protein: CSASGGRNTEAFF.